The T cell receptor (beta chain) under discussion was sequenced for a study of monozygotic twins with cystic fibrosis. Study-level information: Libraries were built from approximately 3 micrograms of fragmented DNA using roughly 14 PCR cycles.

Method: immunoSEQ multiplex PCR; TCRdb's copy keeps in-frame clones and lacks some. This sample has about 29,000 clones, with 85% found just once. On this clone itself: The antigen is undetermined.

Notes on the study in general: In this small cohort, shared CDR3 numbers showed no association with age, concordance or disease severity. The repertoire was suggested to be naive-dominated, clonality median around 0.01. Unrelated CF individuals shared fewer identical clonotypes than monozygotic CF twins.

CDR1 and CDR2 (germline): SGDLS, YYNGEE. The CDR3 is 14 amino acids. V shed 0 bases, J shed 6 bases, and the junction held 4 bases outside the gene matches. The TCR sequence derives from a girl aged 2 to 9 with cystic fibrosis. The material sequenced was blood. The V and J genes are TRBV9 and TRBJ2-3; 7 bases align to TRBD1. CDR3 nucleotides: TGTGCCAGCAGCGTAGACAAAGGGGGCGATACGCAGTATTTT. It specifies CASSVDKGGDTQYF.